Listed below are T cell receptor beta chains from one sample, sequenced in a study of T cell responses to AZD1222 COVID-19 vaccine. Sequencing was performed with immunoSEQ multiplex PCR; in TCRdb, only in-frame clones are kept and a portion is missing. The table has around 100,000 clones, 85% to 90% seen once; the top ten hold more than 7.5%. Sequences were derived from peripheral blood, sampled on day 0 of AZD1222 vaccination. These receptors were collected from an adult in good health. Each CDR3 is given with its conserved first and last residue. A D gene is named only where the DNA matches it firmly. Clone size appears in some rows only: once, few, many, or a class for an expanded clone.

- TRBV6-6 - CASSYNSNQPQHF
- TRBV4-2 TRBD2 CASSQARGGEQYF
- TRBV4-3 - CASSQDYWRITEAFF
- TRBV19 - CASSIPPNSPLHF
once TRBV11-2 TRBD1 CASSNGQGMGFNYGYTF
- TRBV5-1 - CASSLVGDGNQPQHF
- TRBV19 - CASSIGQFRTDTQYF
- TRBV19 - CASSPGTTNTGELFF
few TRBV4-1 - CASSQEILGAGTSYEQYF
once TRBV2 - CASSQSAGRRIEAFF
once TRBV24-1 TRBD2 CATSDGTRGQETQYF
once TRBV11-1 - CASSLSGGPTNEKLFF
- TRBV2 - CASSELMRGTKAKNIQYF
- TRBV7-9 - CASSFRVDTQYF
- TRBV30 - CAWSANIGNYGYTF
- TRBV2 TRBD1 CASSTTDRDNSPLHF
- TRBV5-8 TRBD2 CASSLALGSGRTDTQYF
- TRBV18 - CASSPGQTVSNIQYF
- TRBV7-9 - CASSLAVGFTSTDTQYF
- TRBV4-3 - CASSQWEQGGEKLFF
once TRBV20-1 - CSARDRETQYF
- TRBV4-2 - CASSQDGGETYEQYF
- TRBV5-1 - CASSLYGMNTEAFF
- TRBV18 - CASSSETRGYTF
- TRBV20-1 - CSAMYGQPQHF
- TRBV5-1 - CASSLSPGDEKLFF
- TRBV6-5 - CASSYSQGVIGSPLHF
- TRBV14 - CASSQAGTFLTQYF
- TRBV5-1 - CASSLGLNTGELFF
- TRBV7-2 - CASSTGRNMAGTF
- TRBV14 - CASSQDRPYGYTF